Below are 7 T cell receptor beta chains sequenced from a single sample in a study of blood T cell repertoires in COVID-19. The repertoire was sequenced with immunoSEQ multiplex PCR; TCRdb's copy has only in-frame clones and lacks some. Of about 59,000 clones in the sample, roughly 88% are singletons; the top ten hold less than 20%. Sequenced: peripheral blood. The receptors derive from an elderly woman with active COVID-19.

The chain links TRBV11-3 to TRBJ1-1; 7 bases are a match to TRBD1. Germline V gene data show CDR1 as SGHNT and CDR2 as YENEEA. The CDR3 consists of 13 residues. The V gene end was trimmed by 5 bases and the J gene end by 5 bases; junction bases not matched to a gene: 5. CDR3 coding DNA: TGTGCCAGCAGCCCCTCGACAGGGACTGAAGCTTTCTTT. Protein sequence: CASSPSTGTEAFF.

This clone was counted once. V is TRBV2 and J is TRBJ1-2, with TRBD1 identical over 9 bases. Germline V CDR1 and CDR2: SNHLY, FYNNEI. The CDR3 contains 16 residues. V was pared by 8 bases and J by 7 bases, with 17 bases of the junction left unmatched. The CDR3 DNA reads TGTGCCAGCGCCCTGGACTCACAGGGGGCCGGCGCTGGCTACACCTTC. This sequence encodes CASALDSQGAGAGYTF.

The rearrangement uses TRBV15 and TRBJ1-2, with 9 bases fitting TRBD1. The length of the CDR3 is 16 residues. The V gene's germline CDR1 is LNHNV and CDR2 YYDKDF (reference sequence). The J segment lost 0 bases and the V segment lost 3 bases, leaving 5 bases of the junction unmatched. The CDR3: CATSRGGQGANYGYTF. The CDR3 DNA sequence: TGTGCCACCAGCAGGGGGGGACAGGGCGCTAACTATGGCTACACCTTC.

The genes are TRBV27 and TRBJ1-3; D is unresolved. Trimming stripped 8 bases from V and 3 bases from J, with 11 bases between. Germline loops: CDR1 MNHEY, CDR2 SMNVEV (reference sequence). This CDR3 has 13 amino acids. Here the CDR3 reads CASAGIGGNTIYF. CDR3 DNA: TGTGCCAGCGCGGGGATAGGTGGAAACACCATATATTTT.

This clone was observed once. The chain combines TRBV5-1 with TRBJ2-7; 12 nucleotides agree with TRBD2. Unmatched junction bases numbered 2, after V lost 3 bases and J lost 1 base. Germline CDR1 reads SGHRS; CDR2 reads YFSETQ. This CDR3 is 15 amino acids long. The CDR3 DNA sequence: TGCGCCAGCAGCTCAGGACTAGCGGGGTCCTACGAGCAGTACTTC. Translating it yields CASSSGLAGSYEQYF.

This sequence joins TRBV3-1 (or the pseudogene TRBV3-2) and TRBJ2-1, with TRBD2 matching 7 bases. Trimming cost V 4 bases and J 3 bases; bases outside gene matches: 9. This CDR3 has 16 residues. Germline V gene data show CDR1 as LGHDT and CDR2 as YNNKEL (reference sequence). DNA of the CDR3: TGTGCCAGCAGCCCTAGGGACTACCGGTACTACAATGAGCAGTTCTTC. It encodes CASSPRDYRYYNEQFF.

V and J are TRBV9 and TRBJ2-3; 12 bases map to TRBD2. The ends lost 4 bases at V and 7 bases at J; junction bases unmatched: 7. Germline V gives CDR1 SGDLS, CDR2 YYNGEE. CDR3 length: 15 amino acids. The CDR3 reads CASSPAGTSGYTQYF. CDR3 nucleotide sequence: TGTGCCAGCAGCCCGGCAGGGACTAGCGGGTATACGCAGTATTTT.